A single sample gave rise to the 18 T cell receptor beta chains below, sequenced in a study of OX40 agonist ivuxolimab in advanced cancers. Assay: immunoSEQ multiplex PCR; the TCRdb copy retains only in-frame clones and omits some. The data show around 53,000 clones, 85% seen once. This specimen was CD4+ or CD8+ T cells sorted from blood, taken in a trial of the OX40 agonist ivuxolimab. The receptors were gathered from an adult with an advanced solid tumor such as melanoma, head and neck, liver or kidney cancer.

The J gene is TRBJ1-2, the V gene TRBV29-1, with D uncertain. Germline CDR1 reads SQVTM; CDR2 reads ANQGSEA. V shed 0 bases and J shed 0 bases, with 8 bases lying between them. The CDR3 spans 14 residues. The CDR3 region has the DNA TGCAGCGTTGAAGACAGGCAGACTAACTATGGCTACACCTTC. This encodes CSVEDRQTNYGYTF.

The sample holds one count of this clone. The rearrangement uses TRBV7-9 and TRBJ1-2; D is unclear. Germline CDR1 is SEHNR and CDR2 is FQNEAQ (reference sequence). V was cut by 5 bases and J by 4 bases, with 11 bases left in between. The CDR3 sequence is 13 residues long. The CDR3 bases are TGTGCCAGCAGCCCGGCAGGTACCTATGGCTACACCTTC. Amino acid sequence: CASSPAGTYGYTF.

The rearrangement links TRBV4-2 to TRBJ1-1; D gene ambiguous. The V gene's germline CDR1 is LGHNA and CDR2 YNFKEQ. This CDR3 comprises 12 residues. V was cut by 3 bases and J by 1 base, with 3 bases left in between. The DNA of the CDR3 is TGTGCCAGCAGCCACTGGAACACTGAAGCTTTCTTT. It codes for CASSHWNTEAFF.

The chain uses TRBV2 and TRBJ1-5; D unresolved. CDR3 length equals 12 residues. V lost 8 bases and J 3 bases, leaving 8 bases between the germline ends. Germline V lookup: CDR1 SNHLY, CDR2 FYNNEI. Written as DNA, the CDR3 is TGTGCCAGCGGAGACTCCAATCAGCCCCAGCATTTT. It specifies CASGDSNQPQHF.

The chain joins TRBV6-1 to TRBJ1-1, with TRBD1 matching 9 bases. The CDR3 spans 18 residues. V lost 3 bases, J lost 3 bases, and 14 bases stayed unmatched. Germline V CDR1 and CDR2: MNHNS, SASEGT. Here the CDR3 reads CASSESRQGVVLYTEAFF. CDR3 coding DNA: TGTGCCAGCAGTGAGAGTAGACAGGGGGTTGTCTTGTACACTGAAGCTTTCTTT.

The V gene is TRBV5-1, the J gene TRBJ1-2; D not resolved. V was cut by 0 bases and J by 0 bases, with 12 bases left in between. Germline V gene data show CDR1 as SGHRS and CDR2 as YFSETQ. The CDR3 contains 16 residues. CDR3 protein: CASSLAWDISNYGYTF. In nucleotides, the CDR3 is TGCGCCAGCAGCTTGGCCTGGGATATCTCTAACTATGGCTACACCTTC. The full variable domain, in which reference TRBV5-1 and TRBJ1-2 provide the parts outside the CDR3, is KAGVTQTPRYLIKTRGQQVTLSCSPISGHRSVSWYQQTPGQGLQFLFEYFSETQRNKGNFPGRFSGRQFSNSRSEMNVSTLELGDSALYLCASSLAWDISNYGYTFGSGTRLTVV.

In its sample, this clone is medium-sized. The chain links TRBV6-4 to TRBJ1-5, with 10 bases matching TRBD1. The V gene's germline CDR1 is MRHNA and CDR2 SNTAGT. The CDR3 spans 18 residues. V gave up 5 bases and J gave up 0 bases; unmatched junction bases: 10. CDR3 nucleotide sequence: TGTGCCAGCAGTTACCGGGACAGGGGAGGGTCTAGCAATCAGCCCCAGCATTTT. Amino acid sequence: CASSYRDRGGSSNQPQHF.

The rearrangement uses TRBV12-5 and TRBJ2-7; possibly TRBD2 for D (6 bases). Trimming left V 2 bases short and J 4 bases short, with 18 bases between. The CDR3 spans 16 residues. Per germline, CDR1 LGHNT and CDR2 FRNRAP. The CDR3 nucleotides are TGTGCTAGTGGTTTGATCTCCGGGACTCCCGAATACGAGCAGTACTTC. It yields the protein CASGLISGTPEYEQYF.

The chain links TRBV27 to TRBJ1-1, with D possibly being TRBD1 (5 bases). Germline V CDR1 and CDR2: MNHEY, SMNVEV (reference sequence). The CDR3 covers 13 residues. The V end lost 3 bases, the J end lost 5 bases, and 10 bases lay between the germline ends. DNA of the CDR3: TGTGCCAGCAGTTTTCGGGGGTTGACTGAAGCTTTCTTT. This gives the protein CASSFRGLTEAFF.

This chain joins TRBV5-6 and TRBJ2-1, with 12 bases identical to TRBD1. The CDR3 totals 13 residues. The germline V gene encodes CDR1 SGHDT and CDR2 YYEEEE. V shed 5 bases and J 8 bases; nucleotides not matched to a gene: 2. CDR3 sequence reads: CASRGQGAYEQFF. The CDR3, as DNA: TGTGCCAGCAGGGGACAGGGGGCTTATGAGCAGTTCTTC.

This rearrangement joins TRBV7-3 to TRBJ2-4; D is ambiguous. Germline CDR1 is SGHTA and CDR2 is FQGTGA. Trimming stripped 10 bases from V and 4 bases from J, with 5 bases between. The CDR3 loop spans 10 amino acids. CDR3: CAIYKNIQYF. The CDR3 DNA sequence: TGTGCCATATATAAAAACATTCAGTACTTC. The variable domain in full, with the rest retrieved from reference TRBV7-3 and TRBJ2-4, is GAGVSQTPSNKVTEKGKYVELRCDPISGHTALYWYRQSLGQGPEFLIYFQGTGAADDSGLPNDRFFAVRPEGSVSTLKIQRTERGDSAVYLCAIYKNIQYFGAGTRLSVL.

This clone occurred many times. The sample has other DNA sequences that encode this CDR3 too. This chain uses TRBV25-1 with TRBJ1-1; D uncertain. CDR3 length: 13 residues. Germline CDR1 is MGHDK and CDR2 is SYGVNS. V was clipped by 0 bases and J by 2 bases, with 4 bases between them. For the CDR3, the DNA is TGTGCCAGCAGTGAATATCATAACACTGAAGCTTTCTTT. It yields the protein CASSEYHNTEAFF. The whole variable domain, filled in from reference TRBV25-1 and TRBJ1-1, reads EADIYQTPRYLVIGTGKKITLECSQTMGHDKMYWYQQDPGMELHLIHYSYGVNSTEKGDLSSESTVSRIRTEHFPLTLESARPSHTSQYLCASSEYHNTEAFFGQGTRLTVV.

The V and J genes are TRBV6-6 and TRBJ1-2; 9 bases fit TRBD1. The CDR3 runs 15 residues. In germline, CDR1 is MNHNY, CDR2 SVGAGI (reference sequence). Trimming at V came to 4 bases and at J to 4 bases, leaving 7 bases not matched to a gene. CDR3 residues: CASSSTGTGLYGYTF. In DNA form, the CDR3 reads TGTGCCAGCAGTTCGACCGGGACAGGGCTCTATGGCTACACCTTC.

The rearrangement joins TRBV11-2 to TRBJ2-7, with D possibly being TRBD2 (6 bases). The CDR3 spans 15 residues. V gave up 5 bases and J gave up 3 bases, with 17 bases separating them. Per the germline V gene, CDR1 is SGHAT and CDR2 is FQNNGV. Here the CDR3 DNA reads TGTGCCAGCAGCGGGGGACTTCAGATGGGCTACGAGCAGTACTTC. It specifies CASSGGLQMGYEQYF.

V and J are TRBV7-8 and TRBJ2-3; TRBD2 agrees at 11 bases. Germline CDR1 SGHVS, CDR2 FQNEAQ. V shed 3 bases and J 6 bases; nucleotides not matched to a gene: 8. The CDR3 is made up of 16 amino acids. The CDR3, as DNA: TGTGCCAGCAGCTTCCTTAGCGGGGGGGCCGACGATACGCAGTATTTT. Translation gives CASSFLSGGADDTQYF.

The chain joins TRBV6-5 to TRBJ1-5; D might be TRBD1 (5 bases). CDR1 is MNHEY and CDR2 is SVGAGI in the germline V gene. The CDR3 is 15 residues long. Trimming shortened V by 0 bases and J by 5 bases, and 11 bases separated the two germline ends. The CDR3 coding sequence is TGTGCCAGCAGTTACTCGATCGGGGGGGATCAGCCCCAGCATTTT. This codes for CASSYSIGGDQPQHF.

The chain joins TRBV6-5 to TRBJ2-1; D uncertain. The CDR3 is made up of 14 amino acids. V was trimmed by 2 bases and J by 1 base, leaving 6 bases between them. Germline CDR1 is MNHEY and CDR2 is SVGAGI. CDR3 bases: TGTGCCAGCAGTTACCTGGGTTCCTACAATGAGCAGTTCTTC. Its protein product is CASSYLGSYNEQFF.

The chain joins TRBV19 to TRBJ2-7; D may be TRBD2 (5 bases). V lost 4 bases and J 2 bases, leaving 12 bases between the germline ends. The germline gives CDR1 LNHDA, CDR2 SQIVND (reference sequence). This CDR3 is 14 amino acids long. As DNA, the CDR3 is TGTGCCAGTAGTACTTCACCCGGGGCCTACGAGCAGTACTTC. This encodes CASSTSPGAYEQYF. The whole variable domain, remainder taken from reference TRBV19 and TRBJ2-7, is DGGITQSPKYLFRKEGQNVTLSCEQNLNHDAMYWYRQDPGQGLRLIYYSQIVNDFQKGDIAEGYSVSREKKESFPLTVTSAQKNPTAFYLCASSTSPGAYEQYFGPGTRLTVT.